This TCR beta chain comes out of a study of T cells expressing NK-cell markers. TCRdb reanalyzed the 5' RACE reads, giving one entry per CDR3 protein sequence and no DNA. Here the sample table reports hundreds of thousands of distinct CDR3 sequences. This clonotype originated in a man between 18 and 29 years old in good health. Sequenced input: blood T cells: a sorted CD56 or NKG2C T cell subset, CD4+ or CD8+ T cells, or bulk PBMC T cells (not recorded which).

The CDR3 sequence is CASSQTSGGDNEQFF. V is TRBV19 and J is TRBJ2-1; the TRBD2 assignment by TCRdb is unverifiable without DNA. The CDR3 has 15 amino acids. Germline-derived CDR1 and CDR2 are LNHDA and SQIVND (reference sequence).